A single sample is the source of the 22 T cell receptor beta chains below, sequenced in a study of cytomegalovirus exposure and HLA in healthy donors. The PCR contained 60 Vbeta and 13 Jbeta primers. Assay: immunoSEQ multiplex PCR; the TCRdb copy retains only in-frame clones and omits some. Seen here are roughly 100,000 clones, roughly 79% observed once, and the top ten hold 4.5% to 5%. Sequencing used PBMCs. These receptors were obtained from a woman between 35 and 50 years old in good health and CMV-seronegative.

The chain uses TRBV19 and TRBJ1-2; 7 nucleotides match TRBD1. The J segment lost 13 bases and the V segment lost 5 bases, leaving 19 bases of the junction unmatched. Germline CDR1 LNHDA, CDR2 SQIVND (reference sequence). CDR3 size: 15 residues. Written as DNA, the CDR3 is TGTGCCAGTAGTCCACACCGACAGGGAAGAACCGAACCCACCTTC. It encodes CASSPHRQGRTEPTF.

The rearrangement joins TRBV28 to TRBJ2-2, with 9 nucleotides matching TRBD1. Per germline, CDR1 MDHEN and CDR2 SYDVKM. CDR3 length equals 15 residues. The junction had 6 bases not matched to a gene; V was cut back by 5 bases and J by 5 bases. As DNA, the CDR3 is TGTGCCAGCAGTAGACAGGGGGAGGGAACCGGGGAGCTGTTTTTT. Translating it yields CASSRQGEGTGELFF.

V and J are TRBV4-2 and TRBJ2-5; D might be TRBD2 (7 bases). Trimming cost V 6 bases and J 0 bases, with 17 bases left between them. Germline lookup yields CDR1 LGHNA and CDR2 YNFKEQ. CDR3 size: 16 residues. The CDR3 bases are TGTGCCAGCAGACGTGGAGGGGGGGACAACCAAGAGACCCAGTACTTC. It is translated as CASRRGGGDNQETQYF.

This chain links TRBV5-1 with TRBJ1-1; 7 bases fit TRBD1. This CDR3 has 15 residues. Germline V gives CDR1 SGHRS, CDR2 YFSETQ. V lost 4 bases, J lost 0 bases, and 6 bases stayed unmatched. The CDR3 DNA sequence: TGCGCCAGCAGCCCCCTGACAGGGATGAACACTGAAGCTTTCTTT. This translates into CASSPLTGMNTEAFF.

The chain is built from TRBV5-1 and TRBJ1-5; the D gene is possibly TRBD1 (5 bases). The CDR3 has 13 amino acids. The germline CDR1 and CDR2 sequences are SGHRS and YFSETQ. V was clipped by 4 bases and J by 3 bases, with 8 bases between them. The CDR3 DNA reads TGCGCCAGCAGCATGGGGCCCAATCAGCCCCAGCATTTT. Translation: CASSMGPNQPQHF.

V and J are TRBV27 and TRBJ2-7; 9 bases are a match to TRBD1. The CDR3 has 15 amino acids. Trimming took 5 bases from V and 9 from J; bases not matched to a gene: 14. Germline V gene lookup returns CDR1 MNHEY and CDR2 SMNVEV (reference sequence). CDR3 sequence: CASSTPGQGSLGQYF. The CDR3 DNA is TGTGCCAGCAGTACCCCGGGACAGGGATCCCTCGGGCAGTACTTC.

The V gene is TRBV7-2, the J gene TRBJ1-5; 8 bases map to TRBD1. Germline CDR1 reads SGHTA; CDR2 reads FQGNSA. Trimming cost V 5 bases and J 6 bases; bases outside gene matches: 0. This CDR3 has 12 residues. The CDR3 DNA reads TGTGCCAGCAGCGACAGGGGTCAGCCCCAGCATTTT. Amino acids: CASSDRGQPQHF.

The CDR3 region has the DNA TGTGCCAGCAGCCTGGAGGGACGAACCTACGAGCAGTACTTC. It yields the protein CASSLEGRTYEQYF. The chain links TRBV2 to TRBJ2-7; TRBD2 is a possible D gene (6 bases). This CDR3 is built from 14 residues. Germline V CDR1 and CDR2: SNHLY, FYNNEI. Between the trimmed V and J ends, which lost 6 bases and 2 bases, there was a span of 14 bases.

This chain connects TRBV7-9 to TRBJ1-1; D unclear. There are 15 residues in the CDR3. V was clipped by 3 bases and J by 0 bases, with 11 bases between them. Per germline, CDR1 SEHNR and CDR2 FQNEAQ (reference sequence). This chain's CDR3 is CASSFGLRMNTEAFF. The CDR3 DNA reads as TGTGCCAGCAGCTTCGGACTGAGGATGAACACTGAAGCTTTCTTT.

This clone was counted a single time. The chain carries TRBV4-3 and TRBJ1-1; 8 bases agree with TRBD1. V dropped 4 bases and J dropped 1; count of bases not matched to a gene: 2. CDR3 length: 14 residues. From germline, CDR1 is LGHNA and CDR2 YSLEER. This CDR3 reads CASSPGTGNTEAFF. The CDR3 DNA sequence: TGCGCCAGCAGCCCCGGGACAGGGAACACTGAAGCTTTCTTT.

This clone has only one observation. The chain is built from TRBV2 and TRBJ1-1; 7 positions agree with TRBD1. Germline CDR1 SNHLY, CDR2 FYNNEI. The CDR3 has 17 residues. V lost 6 bases and J lost 1; bases outside the gene matches: 14. CDR3: CASSPLSSGTANTEAFF. The DNA for the CDR3 is TGTGCCAGCAGCCCCCTCAGTTCCGGGACAGCGAACACTGAAGCTTTCTTT.

The chain is built from TRBV7-2 and TRBJ1-3, with TRBD1 matching over 7 bases. Germline CDR1 reads SGHTA; CDR2 reads FQGNSA. This CDR3 region has 16 residues. Trimming cost V 2 bases and J 0 bases; bases outside gene matches: 4. The CDR3 here is CASSLINRGSGNTIYF. The CDR3 nucleotides are TGTGCCAGCAGCTTAATCAACAGGGGCTCTGGAAACACCATATATTTT.

The rearrangement joins TRBV19 to TRBJ2-1; the match to TRBD1 covers 8 bases. V lost 8 bases to trimming and J lost 4 bases; unmatched junction nucleotides: 7. CDR3 length: 14 residues. Germline assignment: CDR1 LNHDA and CDR2 SQIVND (reference sequence). The CDR3 sequence is CASYGTGEYNEQFF. The CDR3 DNA reads as TGTGCCAGTTACGGGACAGGAGAATACAATGAGCAGTTCTTC.

This chain joins TRBV27 and TRBJ1-3; 7 bases fit TRBD1. The length of the CDR3 is 14 residues. The trim removed 2 bases at V and 14 bases at J, leaving 12 bases unmatched. Germline V gene sequence: CDR1 MNHEY, CDR2 SMNVEV (reference sequence). This CDR3 reads CASSLQDRLTKLYF. The CDR3 nucleotides are TGTGCCAGCAGTTTACAGGACAGGCTTACAAAACTATATTTT.

This clone was detected a few times. The chain carries TRBV27 and TRBJ1-1, with 9 bases fitting TRBD1. Germline V CDR1 and CDR2: MNHEY, SMNVEV (reference sequence). J was trimmed by 2 bases and V by 1 base; bases with no gene match: 5. The CDR3 contains 16 residues. The DNA for the CDR3 is TGTGCCAGCAGTTTATTGGGGACAGGGCGTAACACTGAAGCTTTCTTT. Protein sequence: CASSLLGTGRNTEAFF.

This clone has a single count. The V call is TRBV4-1, the J call TRBJ1-5, with D uncertain. The CDR3 spans 16 residues. V gave up 1 base and J gave up 0 bases, with 10 bases separating them. Germline V CDR1 and CDR2: MGHRA, YSYEKL. The CDR3 protein is CASSQGSTHSNQPQHF. The CDR3 nucleotides are TGCGCCAGCAGCCAAGGGAGTACACATAGCAATCAGCCCCAGCATTTT.

The chain links TRBV9 to TRBJ2-5; weak D call: TRBD2 (6 bases). The CDR3 totals 15 residues. In germline, CDR1 is SGDLS, CDR2 YYNGEE. Trimming pared 0 bases from V and 7 bases from J, leaving 16 bases between. CDR3 residues: CASSVAGRREGTQYF. In nucleotides, the CDR3 is TGTGCCAGCAGCGTAGCGGGGCGGAGGGAAGGGACCCAGTACTTC.

This clone was counted between two and nine times. The chain employs TRBV4-1 and TRBJ1-4; 8 positions match TRBD1. Germline V lookup: CDR1 MGHRA, CDR2 YSYEKL. Germline trimming cut 4 bases from V and 7 bases from J; bases unmatched to any gene: 17. The CDR3 totals 18 residues. CDR3 sequence reads: CASSLQGGPGGFGEKLFF. CDR3 coding DNA: TGCGCCAGCAGCCTCCAAGGCGGACCAGGGGGCTTTGGTGAAAAACTGTTTTTT.

V and J are TRBV27 and TRBJ1-2, with TRBD1 as a possible D gene (5 bases). The CDR3 consists of 14 residues. The V and J ends lost 0 bases and 8 bases respectively, with 13 bases between them. From germline, CDR1 is MNHEY and CDR2 SMNVEV (reference sequence). For the CDR3, the DNA is TGTGCCAGCAGTTTATCGACAGTGGCCGGAGGCTACACCTTC. This gives the protein CASSLSTVAGGYTF.

The CDR3 bases are TGCGCCAGCAGCTGGGGACGGGGGGGTTACGAGCAGTACTTC. Translated: CASSWGRGGYEQYF. The V call is TRBV5-1, the J call TRBJ2-7; 8 bases match TRBD2. With V trimmed by 3 bases and J by 4 bases, 6 bases remained unmatched. This CDR3 region has 14 residues. Germline values: CDR1 SGHRS, CDR2 YFSETQ.

This clone was counted a few times. J is TRBJ1-1 and V is TRBV18; D unresolved. CDR1 and CDR2 (germline): KGHSH, LQKENI. The CDR3 runs 13 residues. Trimming removed 6 bases at V and 1 base at J, with 9 bases between. CDR3 nucleotides: TGTGCCAGCTCCCCCACACAGAACACTGAAGCTTTCTTT. Amino acids: CASSPTQNTEAFF.

The CDR3 region has the DNA TGTGCCAGTAGTCTCAGCGGGGTCGGGGCAGATACGCAGTATTTT. It codes for CASSLSGVGADTQYF. The chain couples TRBV19 to TRBJ2-3, with 7 bases aligning to TRBD2. Germline CDR1 reads LNHDA; CDR2 reads SQIVND (reference sequence). The CDR3 contains 15 residues. Trimming took 5 bases from V and 4 from J; bases not matched to a gene: 9.